Included here is one T cell receptor beta chain sequence, with context. The data originate from a study of cytomegalovirus exposure and HLA in healthy donors. With V trimmed by 6 bases and J by 3 bases, 4 bases remained unmatched. This CDR3 contains 15 residues. CDR1 MNHEY and CDR2 SMNVEV come from the germline V gene (reference sequence). PCR used 60 Vbeta primers and 13 Jbeta primers. Profiled with immunoSEQ multiplex PCR; TCRdb holds only in-frame clones, not every one. The sample has about 97,000 clones; about 81% are singletons. The sequencing input was PBMCs. This chain uses TRBV27 with TRBJ2-1; 11 bases are a match to TRBD2. This TCR came from a man aged 50 to 60 in good health and CMV-seronegative. CDR3 region: CASSPGTSGYNEQFF. As DNA, the CDR3 is TGTGCCAGCAGCCCCGGGACTAGCGGCTACAATGAGCAGTTCTTC.